These 21 T cell receptor beta chains came from one sample sequenced in a study of blood T cell repertoires in COVID-19. Using immunoSEQ multiplex PCR, the repertoire was profiled, and TCRdb retains in-frame clones only, with some absent. The table has hundreds of thousands of clones, about 88% seen once. Sequencing was carried out using peripheral blood. The receptors come from a human donor in a cohort sampled during active COVID-19.

The V and J genes are TRBV30 and TRBJ2-2, with D hard to call. Trimming removed 3 bases at V and 3 bases at J, with 5 bases between. The CDR3 covers 12 residues. Looked up from germline, CDR1 is GTSNPN and CDR2 is SVGIG (reference sequence). CDR3 nucleotides: TGTGCCTGGAGCCGGGACACCGGGGAGCTGTTTTTT. Translated: CAWSRDTGELFF. Supplemented by reference TRBV30 and TRBJ2-2, the full variable domain reads SQTIHQWPATLVQPVGSPLSLECTVEGTSNPNLYWYRQAAGRGLQLLFYSVGIGQISSEVPQNLSASRPQDRQFILSSKKLLLSDSGFYLCAWSRDTGELFFGEGSRLTVL.

This chain joins TRBV5-1 and TRBJ2-1; the match to TRBD1 covers 8 bases. Germline values: CDR1 SGHRS, CDR2 YFSETQ. The length of the CDR3 is 15 residues. V shed 4 bases, J shed 8 bases, and the junction held 11 bases outside the gene matches. The CDR3 DNA reads TGCGCCAGCAGCCCGAGGCCCCAGGGGGCATATGAGCAGTTCTTC. As protein: CASSPRPQGAYEQFF.

This chain joins TRBV4-1 and TRBJ2-1; 12 bases agree with TRBD2. The V gene end was trimmed by 3 bases and the J gene end by 10 bases; junction bases not matched to a gene: 10. Germline-derived CDR1 and CDR2 are MGHRA and YSYEKL. The CDR3 runs to 16 residues. In DNA form, the CDR3 reads TGCGCCAGCAGCCACCCCAAGTCCGGGACTAGCGGGGAGCAGTTCTTC. As protein: CASSHPKSGTSGEQFF.

This chain joins TRBV9 and TRBJ2-2; TRBD2 is a possible D gene (5 bases). The CDR3 consists of 15 residues. From germline, CDR1 is SGDLS and CDR2 YYNGEE. The V end was cut by 0 bases, the J end by 9 bases, with 15 bases between. The CDR3 reads CASSVGGLPHWELFF. The CDR3 nucleotides are TGTGCCAGCAGCGTAGGAGGGCTTCCCCATTGGGAGCTGTTTTTT.

J is TRBJ2-7 and V is TRBV3-1 (or the pseudogene TRBV3-2), with D tentatively TRBD1 (5 bases). V dropped 1 base and J dropped 6 bases, with 10 bases sitting between them. The CDR3 totals 13 residues. Germline V gene data show CDR1 as LGHDT and CDR2 as YNNKEL (reference sequence). CDR3 nucleotides: TGTGCCAGCAGCCAAGTATTGGGGCTCGAGCAGTACTTC. Translation: CASSQVLGLEQYF.

The gene calls are TRBV28 and TRBJ1-1; weak D call: TRBD1 (6 bases). CDR1 is MDHEN, CDR2 SYDVKM, per germline. The CDR3 has 14 amino acids. Trimming stripped 3 bases from V and 3 bases from J, with 11 bases between. CDR3 DNA sequence: TGTGCCAGCAGTTTGGACAGAGGGTACACTGAAGCTTTCTTT. This translates into CASSLDRGYTEAFF.

This chain uses TRBV25-1 with TRBJ2-2; TRBD1 matches 8 bases. The junction had 7 bases not matched to a gene; V was cut back by 6 bases and J by 4 bases. This CDR3 contains 15 residues. Germline values: CDR1 MGHDK, CDR2 SYGVNS. The CDR3 nucleotides are TGTGCCAGCAGGATTTCCGGGACAGGCACCGGGGAGCTGTTTTTT. This sequence encodes CASRISGTGTGELFF.

The chain employs TRBV27 and TRBJ2-7, with D perhaps TRBD1 (5 bases). V gave up 3 bases and J gave up 3 bases, with 9 bases separating them. The germline V gene has CDR1 MNHEY and CDR2 SMNVEV (reference sequence). The CDR3 is made up of 13 amino acids. As DNA, the CDR3 is TGTGCCAGCAGTTTGACAGTTAGCTACGAGCAGTACTTC. Translated: CASSLTVSYEQYF.

The chain combines TRBV7-3 with TRBJ2-2, with D unresolved. Trimming stripped 1 base from V and 0 bases from J, with 9 bases between. The V gene's germline CDR1 is SGHTA and CDR2 FQGTGA. CDR3 size: 16 residues. In nucleotides, the CDR3 is TGTGCCAGCAGCTTAAATGGCGGAGCGAACACCGGGGAGCTGTTTTTT. Translated: CASSLNGGANTGELFF.

The gene calls are TRBV6-5 and TRBJ2-7; D is perhaps TRBD2 (6 bases). There are 15 residues in the CDR3. CDR1 MNHEY and CDR2 SVGAGI come from the germline V gene. V shed 6 bases and J shed 5 bases, with 20 bases lying between them. The DNA for the CDR3 is TGTGCCAGCAGGGGAGATGACACAGAGCGGGACGAGCAGTACTTC. Translated, it gives CASRGDDTERDEQYF.

J is TRBJ2-7 and V is TRBV24-1; D is undetermined. Trimming pared 5 bases from V and 6 bases from J, leaving 10 bases between. This CDR3 is built from 12 residues. Germline lookup yields CDR1 KGHDR and CDR2 SFDVKD. As DNA, the CDR3 is TGTGCCACCAGTGGGCAGTTTGGCGAGCAGTACTTC. Translating gives CATSGQFGEQYF.

The rearrangement joins TRBV25-1 to TRBJ1-5; possible D gene TRBD1, 6 bases. The CDR3 sequence is 14 residues long. CDR1 and CDR2 from the germline V gene are MGHDK and SYGVNS. V shed 4 bases and J shed 0 bases, with 7 bases lying between them. DNA for the CDR3: TGTGCCAGCAGTGCAGGGGATAGCAATCAGCCCCAGCATTTT. Its translation: CASSAGDSNQPQHF.

This chain uses TRBV11-2 with TRBJ2-1, with 7 bases that match TRBD1. Per germline, CDR1 SGHAT and CDR2 FQNNGV. V was pared by 5 bases and J by 4 bases, with 11 bases of the junction left unmatched. The CDR3 covers 16 residues. CDR3 in DNA: TGTGCCAGCAGCCCCCTAGGGGGACAGAGATACAATGAGCAGTTCTTC. Its translation: CASSPLGGQRYNEQFF.

V gene TRBV4-1 combines with J gene TRBJ2-4, with 7 bases matching TRBD1. Unmatched junction bases numbered 5, after V lost 0 bases and J lost 0 bases. The CDR3 consists of 17 residues. Germline assignment: CDR1 MGHRA and CDR2 YSYEKL. The CDR3 DNA sequence: TGCGCCAGCAGCCAAGATAGGACAGGCTTAGCCAAAAACATTCAGTACTTC. Translated, it gives CASSQDRTGLAKNIQYF.

V gene TRBV7-3 combines with J gene TRBJ1-3, with D perhaps matching TRBD1 (6 bases). CDR1 is SGHTA and CDR2 is FQGTGA in the germline V gene. V was cut by 5 bases and J by 4 bases, with 18 bases left in between. The CDR3 is made up of 16 amino acids. CDR3 nucleotide sequence: TGTGCCAGCAGCCTCACAGGGCCGACGGCGGGAAACACCATATATTTT. This sequence encodes CASSLTGPTAGNTIYF.

The chain couples TRBV3-1 (or the pseudogene TRBV3-2) to TRBJ1-2; unclear D gene. Trimming took 0 bases from V and 6 from J, leaving 8 bases between them. CDR1 and CDR2 from the germline V gene are LGHDT and YNNKEL (reference sequence). CDR3 size: 13 residues. The CDR3 DNA reads TGTGCCAGCAGCCAAGAATCCGGGGATGGCTACACCTTC. Residues: CASSQESGDGYTF.

The chain carries TRBV7-9 and TRBJ1-6; D ambiguous. The V end was cut by 4 bases, the J end by 0 bases, with 10 bases between. The CDR3 consists of 16 residues. The germline CDR1 and CDR2 sequences are SEHNR and FQNEAQ (reference sequence). For the CDR3, the DNA is TGTGCCAGCAGCTCCGCTACGAGCTCCTATAATTCACCCCTCCACTTT. Its protein is CASSSATSSYNSPLHF.

V usage is TRBV28 and J usage is TRBJ2-7, with 8 bases identical to TRBD2. After removal of 2 bases from V and 2 bases from J, the junction contained 5 bases not matched to a gene. This CDR3 region has 15 residues. Per germline, CDR1 MDHEN and CDR2 SYDVKM. The CDR3 DNA sequence: TGTGCCAGCAGTTTAGGGTACGGGGGGGCCTACGAGCAGTACTTC. Translated, it gives CASSLGYGGAYEQYF.

The gene calls are TRBV11-3 and TRBJ2-5, with D hard to call. The CDR3 has 15 amino acids. The germline V gene encodes CDR1 SGHNT and CDR2 YENEEA. The V end lost 2 bases, the J end lost 7 bases, and 17 bases lay between the germline ends. The CDR3 reads CASSLTHQGAGTQYF. In DNA, the CDR3 is TGTGCCAGCAGCTTAACTCACCAAGGCGCAGGGACCCAGTACTTC. Full variable domain (missing parts from reference TRBV11-3 and TRBJ2-5): EAGVVQSPRYKIIEKKQPVAFWCNPISGHNTLYWYLQNLGQGPELLIRYENEEAVDDSQLPKDRFSAERLKGVDSTLKIQPAELGDSAVYLCASSLTHQGAGTQYFGPGTRLLVL.

The rearrangement joins TRBV9 to TRBJ2-1, with 7 bases matching TRBD1. The CDR3 runs 14 residues. Per the germline V gene, CDR1 is SGDLS and CDR2 is YYNGEE. J gave up 4 bases and V 3 bases, and 4 bases lay outside the gene matches. The CDR3: CASSDRTGYNEQFF. The CDR3 region has the DNA TGTGCCAGCAGCGACCGGACAGGTTACAATGAGCAGTTCTTC.

The chain uses TRBV5-1 and TRBJ1-6; the D gene is possibly TRBD1 (5 bases). Germline V gives CDR1 SGHRS, CDR2 YFSETQ. V was cut by 4 bases and J by 7 bases, with 15 bases left in between. This CDR3 has 15 residues. Here the CDR3 DNA reads TGCGCCAGCAGCCTGGGACCCGCGGGGAATTCACCCCTCCACTTT. Amino acids: CASSLGPAGNSPLHF.